This T cell receptor beta chain is drawn from a study of T cell changes during pregnancy in multiple sclerosis. The V end was cut by 0 bases, the J end by 8 bases, with 11 bases between. The CDR3 runs to 14 residues. Germline loops: CDR1 MNHEY, CDR2 SVGAGI. The protocol was immunoSEQ multiplex PCR, while the TCRdb copy is restricted to in-frame clones and leaves out a portion. The sample carries more than 50,000 clones, 80% to 95% recorded once. The gene calls are TRBV6-5 and TRBJ2-1; maybe TRBD2 (5 bases). Material: peripheral blood, obtained after pregnancy. This clonotype was sampled from a female donor in good health, enrolled as a control in a pregnancy study. The CDR3 loop is CASSYSEVADEQFF. The CDR3 DNA reads TGTGCCAGCAGTTACTCGGAGGTGGCGGATGAGCAGTTCTTC.